This T cell receptor beta chain was documented in a study of Ad26.COV2.S vaccination and SARS-CoV-2 variants. Study details: Into the muscle, Ad26.COV2.S was dosed once or twice, 56 days apart. Study conclusions and caveats: Placebo and vaccine recipients had non-spike TCR breadth that was similar. The breadth of spike-specific CD8+ and CD4+ T cell responses after vaccination was reportedly substantial.

About this clone: Antigen: not known.

Sample treatment: roughly 19 received Ad26.COV2.S at low or high dose, single or two shots; about 5 received placebo; per-sample allocation not given. Sampling took place 63 days after the first vaccine or placebo injection. Sequencing was performed with immunoSEQ multiplex PCR; in TCRdb, only in-frame clones are kept and a portion is missing. This sample has about 240,000 clones, with around nine tenths found just once. Germline values: CDR1 MDHEN, CDR2 SYDVKM. With 7 bases removed from V and 6 bases from J, the gap between germline ends came to 18 bases. The CDR3 has 14 residues. Source: peripheral blood, taken in a trial of Ad26.COV2.S vaccine versus placebo. This sequence originates from a person aged 18-65 years who received the Ad26.COV2.S COVID-19 vaccine or a placebo. V gene TRBV28 combines with J gene TRBJ1-1; the D is unclear. The CDR3 protein is CASTRSVPSPEAFF. Here the CDR3 DNA reads TGTGCCAGCACCCGAAGCGTCCCCTCACCTGAAGCTTTCTTT.